Sequencing of this TCR beta chain was carried out in a study of blood T cell repertoires in COVID-19. Categorization into cohorts depended on clinical history that participants reported. Within the 2 weeks before study entry, each person in the exposed group met a COVID-19 case. V was cut by 4 bases and J by 5 bases, with 12 bases left in between. Per germline, CDR1 MNHEY and CDR2 SMNVEV (reference sequence). The CDR3 totals 14 residues. Original data processing: By means of reference gene primer amplification, nucleated cell counts were estimated. The protocol was immunoSEQ multiplex PCR, while the TCRdb copy is restricted to in-frame clones and leaves out a portion. That table supplies the V and J calls and clone size; D and trimming were determined from the DNA. This table has almost 350,000 clones, around nine tenths appearing once.

The TCR comes from a woman under 40 who had been exposed to COVID-19. The rearrangement uses TRBV27 and TRBJ1-5; D may be TRBD1 (6 bases). Source material: PBMCs or T cells enriched from blood (not recorded which). CDR3 nucleotides: TGTGCCAGCAGTTGGGACAACAGGGATCAGCCCCAGCATTTT. Translating gives CASSWDNRDQPQHF.